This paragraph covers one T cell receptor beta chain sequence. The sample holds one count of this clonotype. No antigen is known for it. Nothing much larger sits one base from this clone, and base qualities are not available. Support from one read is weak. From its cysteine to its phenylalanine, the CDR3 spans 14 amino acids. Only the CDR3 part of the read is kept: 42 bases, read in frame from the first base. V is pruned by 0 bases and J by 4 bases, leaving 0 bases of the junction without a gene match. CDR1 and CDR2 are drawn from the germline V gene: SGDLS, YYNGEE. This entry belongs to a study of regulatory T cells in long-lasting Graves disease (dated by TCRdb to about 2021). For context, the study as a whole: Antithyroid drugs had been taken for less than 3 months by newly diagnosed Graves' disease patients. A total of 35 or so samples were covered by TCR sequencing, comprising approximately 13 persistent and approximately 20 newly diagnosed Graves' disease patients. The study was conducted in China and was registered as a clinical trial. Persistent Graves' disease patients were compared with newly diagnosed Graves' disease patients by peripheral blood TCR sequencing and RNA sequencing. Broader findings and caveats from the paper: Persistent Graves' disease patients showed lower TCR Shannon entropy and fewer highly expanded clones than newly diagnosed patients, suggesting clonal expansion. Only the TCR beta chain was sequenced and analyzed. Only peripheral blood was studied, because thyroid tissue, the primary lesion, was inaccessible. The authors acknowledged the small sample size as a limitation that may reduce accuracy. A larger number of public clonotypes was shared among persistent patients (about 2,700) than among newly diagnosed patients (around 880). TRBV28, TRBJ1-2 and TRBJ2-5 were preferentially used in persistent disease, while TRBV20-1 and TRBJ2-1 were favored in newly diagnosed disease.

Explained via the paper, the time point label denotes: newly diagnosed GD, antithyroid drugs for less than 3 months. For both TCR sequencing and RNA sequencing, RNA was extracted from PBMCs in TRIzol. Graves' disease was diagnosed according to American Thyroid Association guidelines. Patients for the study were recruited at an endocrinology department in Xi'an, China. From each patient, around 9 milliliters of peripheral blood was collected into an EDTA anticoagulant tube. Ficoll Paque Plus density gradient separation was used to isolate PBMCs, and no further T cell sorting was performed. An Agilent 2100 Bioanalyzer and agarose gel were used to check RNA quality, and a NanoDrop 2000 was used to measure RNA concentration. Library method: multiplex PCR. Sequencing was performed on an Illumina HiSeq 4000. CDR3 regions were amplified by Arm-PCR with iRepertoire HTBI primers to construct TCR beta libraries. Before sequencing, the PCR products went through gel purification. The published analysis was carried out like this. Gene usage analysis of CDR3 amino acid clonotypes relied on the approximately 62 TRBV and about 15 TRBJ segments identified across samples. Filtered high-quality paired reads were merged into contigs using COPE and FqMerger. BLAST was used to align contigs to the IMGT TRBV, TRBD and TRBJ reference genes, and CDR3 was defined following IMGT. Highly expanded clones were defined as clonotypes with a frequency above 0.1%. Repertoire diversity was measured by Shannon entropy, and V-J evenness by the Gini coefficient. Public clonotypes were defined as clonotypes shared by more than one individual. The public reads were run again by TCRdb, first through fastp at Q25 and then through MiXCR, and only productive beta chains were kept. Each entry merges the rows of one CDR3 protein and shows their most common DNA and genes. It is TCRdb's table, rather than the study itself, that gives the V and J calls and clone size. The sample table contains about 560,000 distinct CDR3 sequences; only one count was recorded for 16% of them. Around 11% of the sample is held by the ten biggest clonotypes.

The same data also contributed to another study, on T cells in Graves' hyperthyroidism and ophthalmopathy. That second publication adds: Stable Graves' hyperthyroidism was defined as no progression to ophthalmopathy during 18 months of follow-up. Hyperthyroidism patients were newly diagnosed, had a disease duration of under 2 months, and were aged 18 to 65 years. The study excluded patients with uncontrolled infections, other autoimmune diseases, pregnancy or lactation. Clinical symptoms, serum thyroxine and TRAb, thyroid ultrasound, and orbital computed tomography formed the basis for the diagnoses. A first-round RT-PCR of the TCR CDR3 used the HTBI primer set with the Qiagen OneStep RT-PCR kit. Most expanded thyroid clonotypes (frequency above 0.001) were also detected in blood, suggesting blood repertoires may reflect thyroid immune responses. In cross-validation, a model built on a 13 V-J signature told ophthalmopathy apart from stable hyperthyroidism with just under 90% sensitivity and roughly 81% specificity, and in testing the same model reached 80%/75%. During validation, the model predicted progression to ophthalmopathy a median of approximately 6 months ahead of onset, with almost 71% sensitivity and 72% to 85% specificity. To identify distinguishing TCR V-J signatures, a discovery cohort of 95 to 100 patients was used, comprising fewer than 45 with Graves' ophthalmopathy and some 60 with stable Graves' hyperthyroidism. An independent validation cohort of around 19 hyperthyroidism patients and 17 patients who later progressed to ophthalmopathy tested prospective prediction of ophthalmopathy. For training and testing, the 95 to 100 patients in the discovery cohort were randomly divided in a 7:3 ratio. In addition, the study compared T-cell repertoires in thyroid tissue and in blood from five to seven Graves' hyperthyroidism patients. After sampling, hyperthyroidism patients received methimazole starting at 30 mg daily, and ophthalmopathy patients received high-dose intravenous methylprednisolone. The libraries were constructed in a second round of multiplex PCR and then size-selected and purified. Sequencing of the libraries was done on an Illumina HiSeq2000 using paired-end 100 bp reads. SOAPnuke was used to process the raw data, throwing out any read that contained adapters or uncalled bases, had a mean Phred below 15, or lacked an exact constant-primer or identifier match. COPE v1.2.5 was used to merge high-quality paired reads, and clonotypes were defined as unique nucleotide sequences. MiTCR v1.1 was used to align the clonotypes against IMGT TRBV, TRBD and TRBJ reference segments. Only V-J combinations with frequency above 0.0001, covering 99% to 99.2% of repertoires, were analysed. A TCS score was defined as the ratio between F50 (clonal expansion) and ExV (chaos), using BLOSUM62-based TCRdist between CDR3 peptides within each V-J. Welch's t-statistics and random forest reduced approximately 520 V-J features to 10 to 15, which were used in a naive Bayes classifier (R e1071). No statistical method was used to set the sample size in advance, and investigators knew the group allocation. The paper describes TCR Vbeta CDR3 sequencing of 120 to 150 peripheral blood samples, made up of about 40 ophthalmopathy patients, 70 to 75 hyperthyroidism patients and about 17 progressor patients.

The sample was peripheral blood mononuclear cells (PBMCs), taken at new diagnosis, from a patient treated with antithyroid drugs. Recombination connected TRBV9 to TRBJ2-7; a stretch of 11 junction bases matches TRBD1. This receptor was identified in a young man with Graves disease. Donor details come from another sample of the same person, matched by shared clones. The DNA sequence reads TGTGCCAGCAGCGTAGGGGACAGGGGGTACGAGCAGTACTTC. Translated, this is CASSVGDRGYEQYF.